This TCR beta chain derives from a study of blood T cells in healthy people across ages. The CDR3 is 16 residues long. The V gene's germline CDR1 is DFQATT and CDR2 SNEGSKA (reference sequence). V was shortened by 2 bases and J by 0 bases, with 14 bases between the two germline ends. Then a second PCR, running about 7 to 11 cycles, was carried out with a sample-barcoded 5' primer and a J-beta primer mix. TCRdb reprocessed the 5' RACE reads with MiXCR, giving one entry per CDR3 protein. Of roughly 800,000 distinct CDR3 sequences listed, roughly 50% were seen once; the top ten hold 20% to 25%. Sequenced: blood. This TCR derives from a man aged 30 to 45 in good health. J is TRBJ2-1 and V is TRBV20-1, with unresolved D. CDR3 in DNA: TGCAGTGCTAGAAACAGACTCCTTTCCTCCTACAATGAGCAGTTCTTC. Protein sequence: CSARNRLLSSYNEQFF.